The 26 T cell receptor beta chains given below trace back to one sample, sequenced in a study of T cells in localized non-small cell lung cancer. Using immunoSEQ multiplex PCR, the repertoire was profiled, and TCRdb retains in-frame clones only, with some absent. Of roughly 48,000 clones in the sample, around 80% are singletons; the top ten hold about 4%. This specimen consisted of PBMCs, obtained before any cancer treatment. The receptors stem from a woman between 35 and 70 years old with stage II lung adenocarcinoma.

V gene TRBV19 combines with J gene TRBJ2-1; TRBD1 matches at 7 bases. J was trimmed by 4 bases and V by 3 bases; bases with no gene match: 9. There are 16 residues in the CDR3. The germline V gene encodes CDR1 LNHDA and CDR2 SQIVND (reference sequence). CDR3 nucleotides: TGTGCCAGTAGTATCCTGCGACAGGGTGGATACAATGAGCAGTTCTTC. It yields the protein CASSILRQGGYNEQFF.

The V and J genes are TRBV25-1 and TRBJ1-2, with 7 bases matching TRBD1. V shed 4 bases, J shed 4 bases, and the junction held 6 bases outside the gene matches. The CDR3 spans 14 residues. Per the germline V gene, CDR1 is MGHDK and CDR2 is SYGVNS. CDR3 protein: CASSGDRAGYGYTF. The CDR3 coding sequence is TGTGCCAGCAGTGGAGACAGGGCCGGCTATGGCTACACCTTC.

This clone was observed a handful of times. The chain uses TRBV4-2 and TRBJ1-2; 9 positions match TRBD1. This CDR3 region has 16 residues. Germline V lookup: CDR1 LGHNA, CDR2 YNFKEQ. With 4 bases clipped from V and 3 bases from J, the junction kept 9 bases outside the gene matches. This CDR3 reads CASSPGTGKDHYGYTF. The CDR3 region has the DNA TGTGCCAGCAGCCCCGGGACAGGGAAGGATCACTATGGCTACACCTTC.

The chain carries TRBV21-1 and TRBJ1-5. TRBV21-1 corresponds to a pseudogene. The CDR3 has 15 residues. The CDR3 region is CASSPRQPLNQPQHF. The CDR3 DNA is TGTGCCAGCAGCCCCCGTCAACCATTAAATCAGCCCCAGCATTTT.

J is TRBJ1-4 and V is TRBV11-2; D may be TRBD1 (5 bases). Germline V gene lookup returns CDR1 SGHAT and CDR2 FQNNGV. V lost 1 base and J 8 bases, leaving 20 bases between the germline ends. The CDR3 extends over 17 amino acids. CDR3 sequence reads: CASSLGLRAGPREKLFF. The CDR3 nucleotides read TGTGCCAGCAGCTTAGGACTTAGGGCAGGGCCCCGAGAAAAACTGTTTTTT.

This chain links TRBV5-6 with TRBJ2-1; D is undetermined. The V gene lost 1 base and the J gene lost 6 bases, with 5 bases spanning the gap. Germline V gene data show CDR1 as SGHDT and CDR2 as YYEEEE. The CDR3 consists of 12 residues. For the CDR3, the DNA is TGTGCCAGCAGCTTGATCCTCAATGAGCAGTTCTTC. Amino acid sequence: CASSLILNEQFF.

This clone occurred once. CDR3 protein: CASSPAQAHYEQYF. The DNA for the CDR3 is TGTGCCAGCTCACCGGCTCAGGCCCACTACGAGCAGTACTTC. This sequence joins TRBV18 and TRBJ2-7; D gene unclear. CDR1 and CDR2 from the germline V gene are KGHSH and LQKENI. Trimming cost V 3 bases and J 3 bases, with 12 bases left between them. The CDR3 contains 14 residues.

This clone was recorded once. The chain couples TRBV7-3 to TRBJ2-3; D is perhaps TRBD2 (6 bases). This CDR3 is 15 amino acids long. V dropped 6 bases and J dropped 0 bases, with 13 bases sitting between them. Germline V gene sequence: CDR1 SGHTA, CDR2 FQGTGA. CDR3 DNA sequence: TGTGCCAGCAGGACAATCGGGGGTAGCACAGATACGCAGTATTTT. Protein product: CASRTIGGSTDTQYF.

The genes are TRBV7-9 and TRBJ2-7, with a weak D call TRBD1 (6 bases). V gave up 4 bases and J gave up 10 bases, with 17 bases separating them. There are 13 residues in the CDR3. Per the germline V gene, CDR1 is SEHNR and CDR2 is FQNEAQ (reference sequence). The CDR3 sequence is CASSSNRAYGQYF. The CDR3 region has the DNA TGTGCCAGCAGCTCAAACAGGGCATACGGACAGTACTTC.

The chain is built from TRBV7-2 and TRBJ1-3; D call uncertain. V lost 4 bases and J 4 bases, leaving 14 bases between the germline ends. Germline V gene data show CDR1 as SGHTA and CDR2 as FQGNSA. This CDR3 contains 15 residues. DNA for the CDR3: TGTGCCAGCAGCTCCGGCGGATTTTTGGGAAACACCATATATTTT. This translates into CASSSGGFLGNTIYF.

The J gene is TRBJ1-5, the V gene TRBV5-6; D possibly corresponds to TRBD1 (6 bases). The CDR3 has 16 residues. Trimming shortened V by 2 bases and J by 4 bases, and 16 bases separated the two germline ends. CDR1 and CDR2 from the germline V gene are SGHDT and YYEEEE. The CDR3 reads CASSFSQGTFNQPQHF. The CDR3 DNA follows: TGTGCCAGCAGCTTTTCGCAGGGGACGTTTAATCAGCCCCAGCATTTT.

The V and J genes are TRBV18 and TRBJ2-7, with D tentatively TRBD2 (5 bases). Germline lookup yields CDR1 KGHSH and CDR2 LQKENI. The CDR3 contains 15 residues. Trimming left V 1 base short and J 3 bases short, with 13 bases between. CDR3 coding DNA: TGTGCCAGCTCACCACGGACTCGTCCGGGCTACGAGCAGTACTTC. This gives the protein CASSPRTRPGYEQYF. The whole variable domain, remainder taken from reference TRBV18 and TRBJ2-7, is NAGVMQNPRHLVRRRGQEARLRCSPMKGHSHVYWYRQLPEEGLKFMVYLQKENIIDESGMPKERFSAEFPKEGPSILRIQQVVRGDSAAYFCASSPRTRPGYEQYFGPGTRLTVT.

The V call is TRBV19, the J call TRBJ2-5, with D perhaps given as TRBD1 or TRBD2 (6 bases each). There are 16 residues in the CDR3. V lost 5 bases to trimming and J lost 3 bases, with 19 bases between them. Germline V lookup: CDR1 LNHDA, CDR2 SQIVND (reference sequence). CDR3 nucleotide sequence: TGTGCCAGTAGTGGATCAGTGGGGGGCGTAAAAGAGACCCAGTACTTC. Translation: CASSGSVGGVKETQYF. Full variable domain (remainder filled in from reference TRBV19 and TRBJ2-5): DGGITQSPKYLFRKEGQNVTLSCEQNLNHDAMYWYRQDPGQGLRLIYYSQIVNDFQKGDIAEGYSVSREKKESFPLTVTSAQKNPTAFYLCASSGSVGGVKETQYFGPGTRLLVL.

The chain combines TRBV5-8 with TRBJ1-1; D possibly corresponds to TRBD1 (6 bases). The CDR3 is made up of 14 amino acids. Germline lookup yields CDR1 SGHTS and CDR2 YDEGEE. V was trimmed by 2 bases and J by 11 bases, leaving 19 bases between them. CDR3 sequence (DNA): TGTGCCAGCAGCTTAAGGCGGGGGGCAGATGGGGCTTTCTTT. Amino acids: CASSLRRGADGAFF.

V and J are TRBV7-8 and TRBJ1-5; D gene ambiguous. V lost 8 bases and J 7 bases, leaving 9 bases between the germline ends. The CDR3 loop spans 11 amino acids. Germline values: CDR1 SGHVS, CDR2 FQNEAQ. The CDR3 nucleotides read TGTGCCAGCGGCCCTCAGCAGCCCCAGCATTTT. It encodes CASGPQQPQHF.

This clone showed up just once. The J gene is TRBJ1-1, the V gene TRBV2; perhaps TRBD1 as D (5 bases). CDR1 is SNHLY, CDR2 FYNNEI, per germline. Trimming removed 3 bases from V and 1 base from J, with 9 bases in between. CDR3 size: 14 residues. Written as DNA, the CDR3 is TGTGCCAGCAGTGACGGGGCGACGAACACTGAAGCTTTCTTT. It translates to CASSDGATNTEAFF.

Notes on this clone: Additional DNA sequences in this sample encode the identical CDR3. The chain joins TRBV7-2 to TRBJ2-5; 8 bases agree with TRBD2. Germline assignment: CDR1 SGHTA and CDR2 FQGNSA. J was trimmed by 2 bases and V by 0 bases; bases with no gene match: 5. This CDR3 is built from 16 residues. CDR3 sequence reads: CASSLASGVGQETQYF. In DNA, the CDR3 is TGTGCCAGCAGCTTAGCTAGCGGGGTAGGACAAGAGACCCAGTACTTC.

The V call is TRBV18, the J call TRBJ2-3; D is uncertain. V lost 3 bases and J 4 bases, leaving 5 bases between the germline ends. Germline assignment: CDR1 KGHSH and CDR2 LQKENI. This CDR3 spans 12 amino acids. CDR3 nucleotide sequence: TGTGCCAGCTCACCCGTGGCAGATACGCAGTATTTT. This translates into CASSPVADTQYF.

This clone was seen more than once but under ten times. The V and J genes are TRBV4-2 and TRBJ2-3; no clear D. The V and J ends lost 1 base and 2 bases respectively, with 10 bases between them. CDR1 LGHNA and CDR2 YNFKEQ come from the germline V gene. The CDR3 has 15 residues. Here the CDR3 DNA reads TGTGCCAGCAGCCAAGGTCAGATATTCACAGATACGCAGTATTTT. Translating it yields CASSQGQIFTDTQYF.

The chain combines TRBV30 with TRBJ1-1, with 10 bases fitting TRBD1. Trimming at V came to 2 bases and at J to 1 base, leaving 7 bases not matched to a gene. This CDR3 is 16 amino acids long. Germline loops: CDR1 GTSNPN, CDR2 SVGIG (reference sequence). CDR3 in amino acids: CAWSKDRGYRNTEAFF. For the CDR3, the DNA is TGTGCCTGGAGTAAGGACAGGGGGTATCGGAACACTGAAGCTTTCTTT.

V gene TRBV30 combines with J gene TRBJ1-2; TRBD1 agrees at 10 bases. Trimming cost V 2 bases and J 3 bases; bases outside gene matches: 3. The CDR3 is made up of 14 amino acids. The germline V gene has CDR1 GTSNPN and CDR2 SVGIG (reference sequence). The CDR3 sequence: CAWSPGQGDYGYTF. Written as DNA, the CDR3 is TGTGCCTGGAGTCCCGGACAGGGGGACTATGGCTACACCTTC.

J is TRBJ1-4 and V is TRBV27; 12 bases align to TRBD1. Germline V lookup: CDR1 MNHEY, CDR2 SMNVEV (reference sequence). The CDR3 spans 14 residues. Trimming cost V 8 bases and J 11 bases; bases outside gene matches: 9. The CDR3 region is CASRPGQGASKLFF. Written as DNA, the CDR3 is TGTGCCAGCCGTCCGGGACAGGGGGCATCGAAACTGTTTTTT.

The chain uses TRBV18 and TRBJ1-5, with 8 bases matching TRBD1. Germline V lookup: CDR1 KGHSH, CDR2 LQKENI. This CDR3 is built from 14 residues. The ends lost 4 bases at V and 5 bases at J; junction bases unmatched: 4. Here the CDR3 DNA reads TGTGCCAGCTCACAGACAGGGGAGGATCAGCCCCAGCATTTT. It translates to CASSQTGEDQPQHF.

The chain employs TRBV15 and TRBJ1-2; D is possibly TRBD1 (5 bases). The CDR3 is 14 amino acids. With 0 bases removed from V and 4 bases from J, the gap between germline ends came to 9 bases. From germline, CDR1 is LNHNV and CDR2 YYDKDF (reference sequence). The CDR3 loop reads CATSREGGAYGYTF. The CDR3 nucleotides are TGTGCCACCAGCAGAGAGGGAGGGGCCTATGGCTACACCTTC.

The chain joins TRBV10-1 to TRBJ2-3, with unresolved D. Trimming shortened V by 9 bases and J by 0 bases, and 7 bases separated the two germline ends. Germline CDR1 reads WNHNN; CDR2 reads SYGVQD (reference sequence). The CDR3 runs to 12 residues. The CDR3 loop reads CASASSTDTQYF. The CDR3 nucleotides read TGCGCCAGTGCTTCTAGCACAGATACGCAGTATTTT.

The J gene is TRBJ1-4, the V gene TRBV29-1; the D gene is possibly TRBD1 (6 bases). Trimming removed 4 bases at V and 5 bases at J, with 11 bases between. CDR3 length: 13 amino acids. CDR1 is SQVTM, CDR2 ANQGSEA, per germline. This CDR3 is CSVGGGNNEKLFF. The DNA for the CDR3 is TGCAGCGTTGGAGGGGGGAACAATGAAAAACTGTTTTTT.